One and the same sample provided the 9 T cell receptor beta chains below, sequenced in a study of blood T cell repertoires in COVID-19. Clones were read by immunoSEQ multiplex PCR, and TCRdb kept only the in-frame ones, dropping some. This table has 300,000 to 400,000 clones, 70% to 90% appearing once. The sample was peripheral blood. Receptors originate from a human donor in a cohort sampled during active COVID-19.

The chain couples TRBV5-1 to TRBJ1-2, with TRBD1 matching over 7 bases. The germline V gene encodes CDR1 SGHRS and CDR2 YFSETQ. The trim removed 1 base at V and 7 bases at J, leaving 19 bases unmatched. The CDR3 totals 18 residues. In DNA form, the CDR3 reads TGCGCCAGCAGCTTGTCTGCTTCGGCGCTAGGGGGCTTGGGTGGCTACACCTTC. This encodes CASSLSASALGGLGGYTF.

This rearrangement joins TRBV5-1 to TRBJ2-6; a possible D gene is TRBD2 (5 bases). The V and J ends lost 7 bases and 4 bases respectively, with 18 bases between them. Germline values: CDR1 SGHRS, CDR2 YFSETQ. CDR3 length equals 16 residues. CDR3 protein: CASSERELSGANVLTF. DNA of the CDR3: TGCGCCAGCTCCGAACGGGAACTTTCAGGGGCCAACGTCCTGACTTTC. Based on the CDR3 plus reference TRBV5-1 and TRBJ2-6, the full variable domain is KAGVTQTPRYLIKTRGQQVTLSCSPISGHRSVSWYQQTPGQGLQFLFEYFSETQRNKGNFPGRFSGRQFSNSRSEMNVSTLELGDSALYLCASSERELSGANVLTFGAGSRLTVL.

This clone was found once. V gene TRBV19 combines with J gene TRBJ1-2, with a weak D call TRBD1 (5 bases). In germline, CDR1 is LNHDA, CDR2 SQIVND (reference sequence). This CDR3 spans 12 amino acids. V was shortened by 5 bases and J by 7 bases, with 11 bases between the two germline ends. CDR3 sequence (DNA): TGTGCCAGTAGTGTCAGACAGCTTGGCTACACCTTC. Protein product: CASSVRQLGYTF.

The V gene is TRBV27, the J gene TRBJ1-6; D is uncertain. V was trimmed by 8 bases and J by 6 bases, leaving 23 bases between them. CDR1 MNHEY and CDR2 SMNVEV come from the germline V gene (reference sequence). The CDR3 is 17 amino acids. CDR3 DNA sequence: TGTGCCAGCTCCCCCCGCTGGCCAGGACTTTCTAATTCACCCCTCCACTTT. This encodes CASSPRWPGLSNSPLHF.

The chain couples TRBV6-1 to TRBJ2-4, with D possibly TRBD2 on 5 matching bases. Germline loops: CDR1 MNHNS, CDR2 SASEGT. V was clipped by 0 bases and J by 8 bases, with 11 bases between them. The CDR3 sequence is 14 residues long. CDR3 DNA sequence: TGTGCCAGCAGTGAAGCCGCGGGTATGGACATTCAGTACTTC. It is translated as CASSEAAGMDIQYF.

The chain carries TRBV12-3 or TRBV12-4 and TRBJ2-3; 10 positions match TRBD2. After removal of 5 bases from V and 8 bases from J, the junction contained 4 bases not matched to a gene. The CDR3 runs to 13 residues. The CDR3 loop is CASSPRLAGTQYF. In DNA form, the CDR3 reads TGTGCCAGCAGTCCCCGACTAGCGGGTACGCAGTATTTT.

The genes are TRBV21-1 and TRBJ2-1; the table's D call TRBD1 went unverified against the DNA. TRBV21-1 is deemed a pseudogene. This CDR3 spans 16 amino acids. CDR3 protein: CASSKAGTGDYNEQFF. Here the CDR3 DNA reads TGTGCCAGCAGCAAAGCCGGGACAGGGGACTACAATGAGCAGTTCTTC.

The chain recombines TRBV5-6 with TRBJ2-7, with 7 bases identical to TRBD2. The CDR3 totals 13 residues. V shed 3 bases and J 7 bases; nucleotides not matched to a gene: 7. CDR1 is SGHDT and CDR2 is YYEEEE in the germline V gene. CDR3: CASSSPWGGEQYF. DNA of the CDR3: TGTGCCAGCAGCTCCCCATGGGGGGGAGAGCAGTACTTC. The full variable domain, with the rest looked up from reference TRBV5-6 and TRBJ2-7, is DAGVTQSPTHLIKTRGQQVTLRCSPKSGHDTVSWYQQALGQGPQFIFQYYEEEERQRGNFPDRFSGHQFPNYSSELNVNALLLGDSALYLCASSSPWGGEQYFGPGTRLTVT.

V usage is TRBV28 and J usage is TRBJ2-3, with 7 bases that match TRBD1. The CDR3 spans 16 residues. The V segment lost 8 bases and the J segment 1 base; nucleotides outside the gene matches: 12. The V gene's germline CDR1 is MDHEN and CDR2 SYDVKM. CDR3 protein: CASESTGALGTDTQYF. CDR3 in DNA: TGTGCCAGCGAGTCTACAGGGGCCCTGGGCACAGATACGCAGTATTTT.